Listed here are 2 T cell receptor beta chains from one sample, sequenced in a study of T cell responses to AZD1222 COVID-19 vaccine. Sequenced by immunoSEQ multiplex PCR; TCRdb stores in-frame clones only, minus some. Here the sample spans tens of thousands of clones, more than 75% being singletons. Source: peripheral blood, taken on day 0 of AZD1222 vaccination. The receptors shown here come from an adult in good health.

The CDR3 loop is CAWRTLITGDNSPLHF. CDR3 in DNA: TGTGCCTGGAGAACGCTGATCACAGGGGATAATTCACCCCTCCACTTT. This rearrangement joins TRBV30 to TRBJ1-6; 7 bases line up with TRBD1. Trimming removed 3 bases from V and 5 bases from J; junction bases left unmatched: 10. From germline, CDR1 is GTSNPN and CDR2 SVGIG (reference sequence). The CDR3 has 16 amino acids.

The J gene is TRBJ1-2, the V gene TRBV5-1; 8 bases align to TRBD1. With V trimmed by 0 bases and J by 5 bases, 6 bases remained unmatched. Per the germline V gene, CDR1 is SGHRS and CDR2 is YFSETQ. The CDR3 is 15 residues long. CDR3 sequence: CASSLAGQGAYGYTF. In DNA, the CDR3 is TGCGCCAGCAGCTTGGCCGGGCAGGGGGCGTATGGCTACACCTTC.